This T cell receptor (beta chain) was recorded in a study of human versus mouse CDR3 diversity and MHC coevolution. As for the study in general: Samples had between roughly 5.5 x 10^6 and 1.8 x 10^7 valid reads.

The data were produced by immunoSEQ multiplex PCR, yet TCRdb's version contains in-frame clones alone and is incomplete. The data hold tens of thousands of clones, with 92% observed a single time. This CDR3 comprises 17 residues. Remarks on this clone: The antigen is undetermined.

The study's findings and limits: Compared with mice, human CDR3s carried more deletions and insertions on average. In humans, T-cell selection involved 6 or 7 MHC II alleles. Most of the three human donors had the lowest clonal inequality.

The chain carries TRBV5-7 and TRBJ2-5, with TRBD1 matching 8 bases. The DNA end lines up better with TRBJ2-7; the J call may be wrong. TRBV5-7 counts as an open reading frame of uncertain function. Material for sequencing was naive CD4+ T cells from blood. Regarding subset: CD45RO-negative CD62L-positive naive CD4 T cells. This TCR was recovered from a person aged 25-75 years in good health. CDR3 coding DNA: TGTGCCAGCAGCTTATTTCTTTTCAGGACAGGGACCTACGAGCAGTACTTC. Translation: CASSLFLFRTGTYEQYF.